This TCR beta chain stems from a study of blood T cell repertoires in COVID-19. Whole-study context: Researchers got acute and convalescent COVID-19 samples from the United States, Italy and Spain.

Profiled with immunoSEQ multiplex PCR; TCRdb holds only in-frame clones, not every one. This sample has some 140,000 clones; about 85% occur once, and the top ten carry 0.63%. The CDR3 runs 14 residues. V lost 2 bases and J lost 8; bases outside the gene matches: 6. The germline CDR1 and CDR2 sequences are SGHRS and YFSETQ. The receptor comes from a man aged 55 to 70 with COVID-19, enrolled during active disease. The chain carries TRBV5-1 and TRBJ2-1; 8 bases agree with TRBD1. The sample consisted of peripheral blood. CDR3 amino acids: CASSLGQGRDEQFF. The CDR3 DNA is TGCGCCAGCAGCTTAGGACAGGGTAGAGATGAGCAGTTCTTC.